This entry describes one T cell receptor (beta chain). V lost 6 bases to trimming and J lost 6 bases, with 9 bases between them. CDR1 and CDR2 (germline): MDHEN, SYDVKM. The CDR3 runs 12 residues. The data stem from a study of blood T cell repertoires in COVID-19. At the level of the study: Acute and convalescent COVID-19 specimens originated in the United States, Italy and Spain.

The method was immunoSEQ multiplex PCR; TCRdb's version includes in-frame clones alone and lacks a portion of them. This table holds about 210,000 clones, 80% to 85% found once. The sequencing input was peripheral blood. The V gene is TRBV28, the J gene TRBJ2-1; TRBD1 is a possible D gene (6 bases). The sequence was collected from a woman in her seventies with COVID-19, enrolled during active disease. CDR3: CASSRQANEQFF. The CDR3 DNA reads as TGTGCCAGCAGCAGACAGGCCAATGAGCAGTTCTTC.